These 23 T cell receptor beta chains were sequenced from one sample in a study of vaccination and CD4 T cells after COVID-19. These receptors have no identified antigens. Documented treatment: approximately 9-day PBMC culture with coronavirus spike peptide pools or control peptides (ViraFEST assay). Oncomine TCR Beta short-read sequencing was applied to DNA from cultured CD4+ T cells. TCRdb reanalysed the PCR reads using MiXCR and keeps one entry per CDR3 protein. The sample includes some 11,000 distinct CDR3 sequences, around 40% of them seen just once. The sequenced sample consisted of cultured CD4+ T cells from blood. Receptor source: a human donor with COVID-19.

The chain employs TRBV20-1 and TRBJ1-6; TRBD1 matches at 8 bases. Germline trimming cut 1 base from V and 7 bases from J; bases unmatched to any gene: 0. CDR1 is DFQATT, CDR2 SNEGSKA, per germline (reference sequence). The CDR3 totals 13 residues. The CDR3 DNA reads TGCAGTGCTAGAGGGACAGGGAATTCACCCCTCCACTTT. It yields the protein CSARGTGNSPLHF.

This clonotype occurred a few times. CDR3 sequence reads: CATSRERLGLYGYTF. The CDR3 coding sequence is TGTGCCACCAGCAGAGAGCGCCTGGGTCTCTATGGCTACACCTTC. The chain links TRBV15 to TRBJ1-2; D gene ambiguous. Germline CDR1 LNHNV, CDR2 YYDKDF (reference sequence). V was cut by 0 bases and J by 4 bases, with 12 bases left in between. The CDR3 runs to 15 residues.

The chain links TRBV19 to TRBJ2-6, with a possible D match to TRBD1 (5 bases). The CDR3 is 16 amino acids. V was pared by 7 bases and J by 0 bases, with 13 bases between. Germline assignment: CDR1 LNHDA and CDR2 SQIVND (reference sequence). CDR3 residues: CASTAAGLSGANVLTF. The CDR3 coding sequence is TGTGCCAGTACGGCGGCAGGGCTCTCTGGGGCCAACGTCCTGACTTTC. Looking up the rest from reference TRBV19 and TRBJ2-6 gives the full variable domain: DGGITQSPKYLFRKEGQNVTLSCEQNLNHDAMYWYRQDPGQGLRLIYYSQIVNDFQKGDIAEGYSVSREKKESFPLTVTSAQKNPTAFYLCASTAAGLSGANVLTFGAGSRLTVL.

The chain has TRBV10-3 and TRBJ2-2; 9 bases are a match to TRBD1. Trimming at V came to 5 bases and at J to 6 bases, leaving 13 bases not matched to a gene. This CDR3 has 17 residues. The germline CDR1 and CDR2 sequences are ENHRY and SYGVKD. The CDR3 sequence: CAISPTLRQGVAGELFF. In DNA form, the CDR3 reads TGTGCCATCAGTCCTACGCTACGACAGGGGGTAGCCGGGGAGCTGTTTTTT.

The rearrangement uses TRBV19 and TRBJ1-4, with D possibly matching TRBD1 (5 bases). This CDR3 region has 13 residues. Germline V gives CDR1 LNHDA, CDR2 SQIVND (reference sequence). Trimming stripped 7 bases from V and 4 bases from J, with 10 bases between. The CDR3: CASKGPFNEKLFF. The CDR3 region has the DNA TGTGCCAGTAAGGGACCGTTTAATGAAAAACTGTTTTTT.

The rearrangement links TRBV5-1 to TRBJ1-1, with unresolved D. The CDR3 covers 17 residues. The V end lost 0 bases, the J end lost 1 base, and 16 bases lay between the germline ends. Germline V gene data show CDR1 as SGHRS and CDR2 as YFSETQ. The CDR3 DNA reads as TGCGCCAGCAGCTTGGCGGTGGGCATTTCGGAGAACACTGAAGCTTTCTTT. Protein sequence: CASSLAVGISENTEAFF.

The rearrangement uses TRBV6-1 and TRBJ1-1, with D perhaps TRBD1 (6 bases). Trimming shortened V by 6 bases and J by 5 bases, and 13 bases separated the two germline ends. Germline V CDR1 and CDR2: MNHNS, SASEGT. The CDR3 consists of 13 residues. CDR3 region: CASRETGSTEAFF. The CDR3 DNA sequence: TGTGCCAGCAGAGAAACAGGGAGTACTGAAGCTTTCTTT.

This chain uses TRBV6-1 with TRBJ2-5; no firm D call. The germline gives CDR1 MNHNS, CDR2 SASEGT. V dropped 1 base and J dropped 5 bases, with 8 bases sitting between them. The CDR3 has 13 residues. CDR3 loop: CASSEGLVETQYF. The CDR3 DNA sequence: TGTGCCAGCAGTGAAGGTCTAGTGGAGACCCAGTACTTC.

This clonotype was recorded once. CDR3 coding DNA: TGTGCCAGCAGCCAAGACCTCGGGTTCGCTGGCTACACCTTC. This codes for CASSQDLGFAGYTF. The gene calls are TRBV3-1 and TRBJ1-2; D unclear. The CDR3 spans 14 residues. Germline V CDR1 and CDR2: LGHDT, YNNKEL (reference sequence). V was cut by 0 bases and J by 7 bases, with 12 bases left in between.

J is TRBJ1-2 and V is TRBV20-1; 8 nucleotides align to TRBD1. The CDR3 runs 14 residues. Germline trimming cut 3 bases from V and 8 bases from J; bases unmatched to any gene: 11. Germline lookup yields CDR1 DFQATT and CDR2 SNEGSKA (reference sequence). CDR3 in amino acids: CSASLTGALRGYTF. The CDR3 coding sequence is TGCAGTGCTAGCTTGACAGGGGCCCTTCGGGGCTACACCTTC.

This clonotype was counted once. V usage is TRBV4-3 and J usage is TRBJ2-5, with a tentative D call TRBD2 (5 bases). Germline loops: CDR1 LGHNA, CDR2 YSLEER. CDR3 length: 14 amino acids. V lost 0 bases and J lost 7, with 12 bases in between. CDR3 sequence (DNA): TGCGCCAGCAGCCAAGATCGGAGGCTCGGGACCCAGTACTTC. It yields the protein CASSQDRRLGTQYF.

This clonotype has more than one count but fewer than ten. The CDR3 bases are TGTGCCAGCAGTGACGCAGGGAGGGGCTACACCTTC. This translates into CASSDAGRGYTF. V gene TRBV6-4 combines with J gene TRBJ1-2; a possible D gene is TRBD1 (5 bases). The CDR3 consists of 12 residues. Germline V gives CDR1 MRHNA, CDR2 SNTAGT. The V and J ends lost 2 bases and 8 bases respectively, with 9 bases between them.

V gene TRBV7-8 combines with J gene TRBJ2-7; D remains unclear. With 1 base removed from V and 2 bases from J, the gap between germline ends came to 21 bases. This CDR3 comprises 18 residues. In germline, CDR1 is SGHVS, CDR2 FQNEAQ. The CDR3 loop is CASSLGGPQPHSAYEQYF. The CDR3 bases are TGTGCCAGCAGCTTAGGAGGTCCACAGCCCCATTCGGCCTACGAGCAGTACTTC.

The chain recombines TRBV11-2 with TRBJ1-1; no reliable D call. V lost 5 bases, J lost 1 base, and 11 bases lay in between. CDR1 is SGHAT and CDR2 is FQNNGV in the germline V gene. This CDR3 spans 14 amino acids. The CDR3 spells CASSRTGKNTEAFF. In DNA, the CDR3 is TGTGCCAGCAGCCGCACGGGCAAGAACACTGAAGCTTTCTTT.

The V and J genes are TRBV5-1 and TRBJ2-1; 7 positions agree with TRBD1. Germline values: CDR1 SGHRS, CDR2 YFSETQ. The CDR3 length is 15 residues. Losses at the gene ends were 5 bases for V and 2 bases for J; bases not matched to a gene: 7. As DNA, the CDR3 is TGCGCCAGCAGGTCCCAAGGGGGCCCCTACAATGAGCAGTTCTTC. This translates into CASRSQGGPYNEQFF.

This clonotype has a handful of counts. This rearrangement joins TRBV20-1 to TRBJ1-5; D gene uncertain. Germline-derived CDR1 and CDR2 are DFQATT and SNEGSKA (reference sequence). The length of the CDR3 is 14 residues. The V end lost 6 bases, the J end lost 1 base, and 13 bases lay between the germline ends. The CDR3 nucleotides read TGCAGTGCCCCCAGCCCGGGAAGCAATCAGCCCCAGCATTTT. Protein sequence: CSAPSPGSNQPQHF.

This clonotype was counted a single time. The rearrangement joins TRBV19 to TRBJ2-7; the D gene could be TRBD1 or TRBD2 (7 bases each). Trimming took 3 bases from V and 6 from J, leaving 21 bases between them. Germline CDR1 LNHDA, CDR2 SQIVND (reference sequence). The CDR3 has 16 amino acids. CDR3: CASSMGRGQAFGEQYF. DNA of the CDR3: TGTGCCAGTAGTATGGGGAGGGGGCAGGCCTTCGGCGAGCAGTACTTC.

The CDR3 nucleotides read TGTGCCAGCAGTGACCCGTTCACTAACTATGGCTACACCTTC. Translation: CASSDPFTNYGYTF. This chain uses TRBV2 with TRBJ1-2; D gene ambiguous. This CDR3 spans 14 amino acids. Germline lookup yields CDR1 SNHLY and CDR2 FYNNEI. The V end was cut by 3 bases, the J end by 0 bases, with 8 bases between.

This clonotype has only a few counts. The chain employs TRBV6-1 and TRBJ1-1; 8 bases agree with TRBD1. J was trimmed by 11 bases and V by 6 bases; bases with no gene match: 2. Per germline, CDR1 MNHNS and CDR2 SASEGT. The CDR3 consists of 10 residues. CDR3 DNA: TGTGCCAGCAGCCGGGACAGGGCTTTCTTT. Translated, it gives CASSRDRAFF.

The chain is built from TRBV6-1 and TRBJ1-1; D not resolved. The V end lost 5 bases, the J end lost 5 bases, and 9 bases lay between the germline ends. The CDR3 length is 12 residues. Germline V lookup: CDR1 MNHNS, CDR2 SASEGT. The CDR3 DNA follows: TGTGCCAGCAGTCCCCCCGGGACTGAAGCTTTCTTT. It yields the protein CASSPPGTEAFF.

The chain recombines TRBV7-8 with TRBJ1-4, with D possibly matching TRBD1 (5 bases). CDR1 and CDR2 (germline): SGHVS, FQNEAQ. Trimming removed 2 bases at V and 0 bases at J, with 10 bases between. This CDR3 comprises 16 residues. DNA for the CDR3: TGTGCCAGCAGCTTATGGAGGGGTGCAACTAATGAAAAACTGTTTTTT. Amino acids: CASSLWRGATNEKLFF.

The sample holds a few counts of this clonotype. The chain is built from TRBV7-9 and TRBJ1-6; D call uncertain. Germline V gives CDR1 SEHNR, CDR2 FQNEAQ (reference sequence). CDR3 length equals 19 residues. Trimming cost V 2 bases and J 4 bases, with 21 bases left between them. The DNA for the CDR3 is TGTGCCAGCAGCTTATACTCCGGGTCCTCAACCCGTTATAATTCACCCCTCCACTTT. Residues: CASSLYSGSSTRYNSPLHF.

The CDR3 here is CSARGPFIYGYTF. The CDR3 region has the DNA TGCAGTGCTAGAGGCCCTTTTATCTATGGCTACACCTTC. The chain joins TRBV20-1 to TRBJ1-2; no clear D gene. The germline V gene encodes CDR1 DFQATT and CDR2 SNEGSKA (reference sequence). Trimming shortened V by 1 base and J by 4 bases, and 10 bases separated the two germline ends. This CDR3 comprises 13 residues.